Shown below are 7 T cell receptor beta chains from a single sample sequenced in a study of OX40 agonist ivuxolimab in advanced cancers. The method was immunoSEQ multiplex PCR; TCRdb's version includes in-frame clones alone and lacks a portion of them. The sample contains 90,000 or so clones, 80% to 90% of which appear only once. The input for sequencing was CD4+ or CD8+ T cells sorted from blood, taken in a trial of the OX40 agonist ivuxolimab. These receptors came from an adult with an advanced solid tumor such as melanoma, head and neck, liver or kidney cancer.

The rearrangement links TRBV19 to TRBJ2-7; the D call may be TRBD1 or TRBD2 (5 bases each). The CDR3 spans 15 residues. From germline, CDR1 is LNHDA and CDR2 SQIVND (reference sequence). The ends were cut back, 3 bases at V and 0 bases at J, with 12 bases in the middle. The CDR3 here is CASSIGTVSSYEQYF. CDR3 bases: TGTGCCAGTAGTATCGGGACGGTTAGCTCCTACGAGCAGTACTTC.

The genes are TRBV2 and TRBJ1-2; no firm D call. The V gene's germline CDR1 is SNHLY and CDR2 FYNNEI. V lost 7 bases to trimming and J lost 2 bases, with 14 bases between them. The CDR3 has 14 residues. The CDR3 nucleotides read TGTGCCAGCACAAAAACGGGCGGGAACTATGGCTACACCTTC. It yields the protein CASTKTGGNYGYTF.

The V call is TRBV5-1, the J call TRBJ2-5; 9 bases line up with TRBD2. Unmatched junction bases numbered 5, after V lost 4 bases and J lost 1 base. This CDR3 has 15 residues. CDR1 and CDR2 (germline): SGHRS, YFSETQ. CDR3 coding DNA: TGCGCCAGCAGCCTTAGCGGGGGCTTCCAAGAGACCCAGTACTTC. It translates to CASSLSGGFQETQYF.

This CDR3 is CASSPGAGGIEKLFF. The CDR3, as DNA: TGTGCCAGCAGCCCAGGGGCAGGGGGGATTGAAAAACTGTTTTTT. The chain carries TRBV7-2 and TRBJ1-4, with 7 bases identical to TRBD1. The CDR3 contains 15 residues. The germline V gene has CDR1 SGHTA and CDR2 FQGNSA. V shed 5 bases, J shed 7 bases, and the junction held 10 bases outside the gene matches.

The chain uses TRBV5-4 and TRBJ2-3, with D unclear. The germline gives CDR1 SGHNT, CDR2 YYREEE (reference sequence). Trimming left V 2 bases short and J 6 bases short, with 13 bases between. The CDR3 spans 14 residues. The CDR3 nucleotides are TGTGCCAGCAGCTTATCCCTCGGATACGATACGCAGTATTTT. Amino acid sequence: CASSLSLGYDTQYF.

This clone was seen a handful of times. The V gene is TRBV6-1, the J gene TRBJ1-2; weak D call: TRBD1 (6 bases). The CDR3 covers 13 residues. Germline assignment: CDR1 MNHNS and CDR2 SASEGT. The germline V and J ends were trimmed by 8 bases and 4 bases, with 14 bases remaining between them. In nucleotides, the CDR3 is TGTGCCAGCCGGGCCGGGACACTCTATGGCTACACCTTC. It yields the protein CASRAGTLYGYTF.

The gene calls are TRBV6-6 and TRBJ1-1; 8 bases line up with TRBD1. Germline V gene lookup returns CDR1 MNHNY and CDR2 SVGAGI (reference sequence). With V trimmed by 6 bases and J by 0 bases, 6 bases remained unmatched. The CDR3 runs 15 residues. The CDR3 DNA reads as TGTGCCAGCAGGGACAGGGAACAAATGAACACTGAAGCTTTCTTT. Translation gives CASRDREQMNTEAFF.